This TCR beta chain was recovered during a study of graft-versus-host responses after intestinal transplantation. Notes on the study in general: Among recipient marrow samples, GvH clones were found; some appeared first in ileum or blood. High graft-versus-host to host-versus-graft clonal ratios were seen in allografts of patients with graft-donor T cell macrochimerism.

As for this clone: Its cognate antigen is unknown.

The CDR3 has 16 amino acids. With 3 bases clipped from V and 6 bases from J, the junction kept 8 bases outside the gene matches. The germline V gene encodes CDR1 SGDLS and CDR2 YYNGEE. Assay: immunoSEQ multiplex PCR; the TCRdb copy retains only in-frame clones and omits some. The sample includes some 64,000 clones, 90% of them seen just once. The chain recombines TRBV9 with TRBJ2-1, with 11 bases fitting TRBD1. The receptor was isolated from a human donor who was the organ donor for an intestinal transplant. Sequenced material: unstimulated CD8+ T cells sorted from spleen or lymph node cells, taken before transplant. CDR3 sequence: CASSETGTGGINEQFF. DNA for the CDR3: TGTGCCAGCAGCGAAACCGGGACAGGGGGTATCAATGAGCAGTTCTTC.